Listed below are T cell receptor beta chains from one sample, sequenced in a study of blood T cell repertoires in COVID-19. Repertoires were generated with immunoSEQ multiplex PCR, while TCRdb's copy carries only in-frame clones and drops some. The top ten clones hold approximately 1.2% of a sample with about 200,000 clones, about 90% of them seen once. Sequenced input: peripheral blood. The receptors derive from a man younger than 40 with acute or convalescent COVID-19. Both conserved end residues are part of each CDR3. D genes are given only for firm matches. Not all rows give a size; the values are once, few, many and, for expanded clones, a class.

V gene	D gene	J gene	clone size	CDR3 length	CDR3 protein	CDR3 DNA
TRBV7-8	TRBD2	TRBJ2-1	NA	16	CASEKLGGFSYNEQFF	TGTGCCAGCGAAAAATTGGGGGGGTTCTCCTACAATGAGCAGTTCTTC
TRBV11-2	NA	TRBJ1-3	NA	14	CASSPNSNGNTIYF	TGTGCCAGCAGCCCTAACAGTAATGGAAACACCATATATTTT
TRBV7-2	NA	TRBJ1-4	once	16	CASSLSLIRGDEKLFF	TGTGCCAGCAGCTTATCCCTCATCCGAGGAGATGAAAAACTGTTTTTT
TRBV9	NA	TRBJ1-1	once	16	CASSERVDGRNTEAFF	TGTGCCAGCAGCGAACGGGTGGACGGGAGGAACACTGAAGCTTTCTTT
TRBV19	NA	TRBJ2-1	NA	14	CASRGGGTYNEQFF	TGTGCCAGTAGAGGTGGGGGGACCTACAATGAGCAGTTCTTC
TRBV5-6	TRBD1	TRBJ1-6	few	16	CASSLAVGQSNSPLHF	TGTGCCAGCAGCTTGGCCGTGGGACAGTCAAATTCACCCCTCCACTTT
TRBV15	TRBD2	TRBJ2-5	NA	14	CATSRGGTEGTQYF	TGTGCCACCAGCCGCGGGGGTACCGAAGGGACCCAGTACTTC
TRBV28	NA	TRBJ2-4	NA	16	CASSLLAGAAKNIQYF	TGTGCCAGCAGTTTACTCGCGGGGGCGGCCAAAAACATTCAGTACTTC
TRBV24-1	TRBD1	TRBJ1-2	once	17	CATSGVRQGEPNYGYTF	TGTGCCACCAGTGGGGTTCGACAGGGGGAACCTAACTATGGCTACACCTTC
TRBV10-1	TRBD1	TRBJ1-1	NA	15	CASRSGTGGNTEAFF	TGCGCCAGCAGGTCCGGGACAGGGGGGAACACTGAAGCTTTCTTT
TRBV19	TRBD1	TRBJ1-4	NA	14	CASAQGAPGEKLFF	TGTGCCAGCGCCCAGGGGGCGCCAGGTGAAAAACTGTTTTTT
TRBV6-5	NA	TRBJ1-6	NA	15	CASSRGSTVNSPLHF	TGTGCCAGCAGTAGAGGCTCGACAGTTAATTCACCCCTCCACTTT
TRBV7-8	NA	TRBJ1-6	NA	17	CASSLREASVNNSPLHF	TGTGCCAGCAGCTTAAGGGAGGCCTCGGTCAATAATTCACCCCTCCACTTT
TRBV5-1	TRBD1	TRBJ2-2	NA	17	CASSLDLGTGGTGELFF	TGCGCCAGCAGCTTGGATTTAGGGACAGGGGGCACCGGGGAGCTGTTTTTT
TRBV6-1	NA	TRBJ2-7	NA	15	CASSEGTLGFYEQYF	TGTGCCAGCAGTGAGGGTACACTAGGGTTCTACGAGCAGTACTTC
TRBV11-1	NA	TRBJ2-7	NA	15	CASSLASLDYYEQYF	TGTGCCAGCAGCTTAGCCTCCTTGGACTACTACGAGCAGTACTTC
TRBV27	TRBD2	TRBJ2-7	NA	12	CASSSGGFEQYF	TGTGCCAGCAGCTCGGGGGGGTTCGAGCAGTACTTC
TRBV11-2	NA	TRBJ2-1	NA	16	CASSSRGKSSYNEQFF	TGTGCCAGCAGCTCCCGGGGGAAAAGCTCCTACAATGAGCAGTTCTTC
TRBV11-3	TRBD2	TRBJ2-1	NA	18	CASSLNWGLAGAYNEQFF	TGTGCCAGCAGCTTAAACTGGGGACTAGCGGGAGCCTACAATGAGCAGTTCTTC
TRBV5-1	NA	TRBJ1-3	NA	16	CASSLDRSGTGNTIYF	TGCGCCAGCAGCTTGGATCGTTCCGGGACTGGAAACACCATATATTTT
TRBV5-1	NA	TRBJ2-5	NA	14	CASSYGQPQETQYF	TGCGCCAGCAGCTACGGACAGCCACAAGAGACCCAGTACTTC
TRBV2	NA	TRBJ2-3	NA	14	CASSDLRATDTQYF	TGTGCCAGCAGTGACTTGCGAGCCACAGATACGCAGTATTTT